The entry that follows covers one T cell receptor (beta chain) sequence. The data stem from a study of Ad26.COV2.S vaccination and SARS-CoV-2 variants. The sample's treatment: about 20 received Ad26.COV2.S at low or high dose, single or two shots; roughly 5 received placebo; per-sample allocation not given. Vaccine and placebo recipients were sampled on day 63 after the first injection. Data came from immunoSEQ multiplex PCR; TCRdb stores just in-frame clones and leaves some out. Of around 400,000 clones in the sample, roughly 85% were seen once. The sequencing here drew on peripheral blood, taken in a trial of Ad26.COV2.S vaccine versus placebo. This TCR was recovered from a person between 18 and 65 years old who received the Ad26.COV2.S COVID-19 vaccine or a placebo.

CDR3 bases: TGTGCCATCAGTGAGATGGTGGCGGCAGATACGCAGTATTTT. This encodes CAISEMVAADTQYF. The chain is built from TRBV10-3 and TRBJ2-3; D is undetermined. The germline V gene encodes CDR1 ENHRY and CDR2 SYGVKD. V gave up 2 bases and J gave up 4 bases, with 10 bases separating them. The CDR3 spans 14 residues.